This T cell receptor beta chain comes out of a study of blood T cell repertoires in COVID-19. Study summary: The United States, Italy and Spain supplied acute and convalescent COVID-19 samples. T cells, B-cell-depleted T cells, or PBMCs provided the cDNA or gDNA that served as material.

From germline, CDR1 is LNHDA and CDR2 SQIVND (reference sequence). This CDR3 contains 14 residues. V shed 3 bases and J shed 4 bases, with 12 bases lying between them. The data were produced by immunoSEQ multiplex PCR, yet TCRdb's version contains in-frame clones alone and is incomplete. Here the sample spans some 200,000 clones, around four fifths being singletons. The TCR comes from a woman in her 70s with COVID-19, enrolled during active disease. Sequencing input: peripheral blood. The chain recombines TRBV19 with TRBJ1-2, with D uncertain. The CDR3 protein is CASSIVHQAYGYTF. Here the CDR3 DNA reads TGTGCCAGTAGTATCGTTCACCAAGCCTATGGCTACACCTTC.